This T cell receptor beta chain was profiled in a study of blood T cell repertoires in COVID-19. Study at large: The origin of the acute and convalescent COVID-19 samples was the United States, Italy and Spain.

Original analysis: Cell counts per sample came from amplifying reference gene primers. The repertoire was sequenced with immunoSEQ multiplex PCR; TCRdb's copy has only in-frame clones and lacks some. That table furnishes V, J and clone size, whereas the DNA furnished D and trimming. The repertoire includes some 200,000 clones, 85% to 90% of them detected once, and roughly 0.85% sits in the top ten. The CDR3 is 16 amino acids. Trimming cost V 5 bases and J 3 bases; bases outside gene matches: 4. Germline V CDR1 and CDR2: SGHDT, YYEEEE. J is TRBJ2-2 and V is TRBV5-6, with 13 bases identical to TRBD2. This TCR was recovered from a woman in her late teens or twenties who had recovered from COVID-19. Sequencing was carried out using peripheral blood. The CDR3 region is CASRLGTSGDTGELFF. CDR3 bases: TGTGCCAGCAGACTCGGGACTAGCGGGGACACCGGGGAGCTGTTTTTT. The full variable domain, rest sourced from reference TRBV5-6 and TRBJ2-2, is DAGVTQSPTHLIKTRGQQVTLRCSPKSGHDTVSWYQQALGQGPQFIFQYYEEEERQRGNFPDRFSGHQFPNYSSELNVNALLLGDSALYLCASRLGTSGDTGELFFGEGSRLTVL.